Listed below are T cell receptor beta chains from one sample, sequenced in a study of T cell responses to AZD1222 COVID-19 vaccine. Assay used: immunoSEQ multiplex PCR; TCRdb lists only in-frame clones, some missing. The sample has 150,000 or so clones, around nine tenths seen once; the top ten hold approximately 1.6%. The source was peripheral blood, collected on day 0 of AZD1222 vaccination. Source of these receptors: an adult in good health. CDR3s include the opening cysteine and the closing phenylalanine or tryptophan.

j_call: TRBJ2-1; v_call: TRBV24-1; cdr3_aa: CATSDTGGAYNEQFF
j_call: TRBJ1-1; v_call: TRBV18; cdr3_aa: CASSPPVQTEAFF
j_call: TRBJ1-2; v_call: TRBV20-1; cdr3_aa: CSASEGRGGKNYGYTF
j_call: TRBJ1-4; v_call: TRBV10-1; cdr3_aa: CASITPTCSRPPFREKLFF
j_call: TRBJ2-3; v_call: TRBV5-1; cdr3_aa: CASTRIGQGTDTQYF
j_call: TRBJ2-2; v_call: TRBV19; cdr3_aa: CASSISGTTGELFF
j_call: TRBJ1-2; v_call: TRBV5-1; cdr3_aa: CASSDGTIGYTF
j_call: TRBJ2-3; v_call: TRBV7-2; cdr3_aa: CASSLGFNTDTQYF
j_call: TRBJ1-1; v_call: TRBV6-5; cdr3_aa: CAGGTGKGRTEAFF
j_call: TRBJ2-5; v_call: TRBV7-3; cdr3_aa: CASSSQGQKQETQYF
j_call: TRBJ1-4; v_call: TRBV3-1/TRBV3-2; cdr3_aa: CASSRGEGSANEKLFF
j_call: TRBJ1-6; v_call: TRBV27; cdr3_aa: CASTRKDGVNSPLHF
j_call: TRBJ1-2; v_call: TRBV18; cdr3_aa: CASSPQTGNYGYTF
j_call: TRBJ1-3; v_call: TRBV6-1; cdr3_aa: CASSEAFGQSWSTIYF
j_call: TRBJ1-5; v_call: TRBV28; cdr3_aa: CASSLFSGTGANQPQHF
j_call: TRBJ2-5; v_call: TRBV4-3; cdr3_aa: CASAGGPRETQYF
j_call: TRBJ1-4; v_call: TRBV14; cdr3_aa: CASSRGTLEKLFF
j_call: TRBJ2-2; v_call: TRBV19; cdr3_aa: CASSILAGAYTGELFF
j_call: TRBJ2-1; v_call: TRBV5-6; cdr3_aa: CASSLGQGGDLFF
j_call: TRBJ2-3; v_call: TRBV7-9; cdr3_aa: CAGKGTDTQYF
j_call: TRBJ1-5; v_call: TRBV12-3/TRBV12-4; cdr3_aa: CASRSGGLQPQHF
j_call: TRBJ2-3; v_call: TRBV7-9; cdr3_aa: CASSSGSGTSGRTVTQYF
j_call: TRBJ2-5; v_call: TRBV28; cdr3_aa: CASRAGRVETQYF
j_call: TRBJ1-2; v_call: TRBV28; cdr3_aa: CASSLEGNRGGYTF
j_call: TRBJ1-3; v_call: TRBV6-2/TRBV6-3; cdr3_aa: CASSRILNTIYF
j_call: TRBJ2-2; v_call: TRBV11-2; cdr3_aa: CASSLIWGRYTGELFF
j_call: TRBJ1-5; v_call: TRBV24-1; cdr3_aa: CATGMGQINQPQHF
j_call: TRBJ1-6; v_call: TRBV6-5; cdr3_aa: CASGQTGLDSPLHF
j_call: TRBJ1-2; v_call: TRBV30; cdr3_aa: CAWIWGVGYGYTF
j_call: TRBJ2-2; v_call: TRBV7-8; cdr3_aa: CASSLDHGPGELFF
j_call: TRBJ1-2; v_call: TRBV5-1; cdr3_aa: CASSPGQGDYGYTF
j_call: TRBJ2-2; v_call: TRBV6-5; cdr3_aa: CASSYPNTGELFF
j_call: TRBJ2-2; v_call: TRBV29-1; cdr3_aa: CSVDQGQVTGELFF
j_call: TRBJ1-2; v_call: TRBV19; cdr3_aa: CASSIDANYGYTF
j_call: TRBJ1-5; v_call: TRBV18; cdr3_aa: CASSPTGPNQPQHF
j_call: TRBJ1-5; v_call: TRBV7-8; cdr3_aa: CASSTGQPQHF
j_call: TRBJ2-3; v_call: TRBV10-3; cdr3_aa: CAISLQGFRDTQYF
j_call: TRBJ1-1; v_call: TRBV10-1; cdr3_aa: CASSERQYTEAFF
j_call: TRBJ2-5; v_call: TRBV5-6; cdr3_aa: CASSPTGRGQETQYF
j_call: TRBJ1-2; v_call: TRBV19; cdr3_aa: CASSLQHLGSYGYTF
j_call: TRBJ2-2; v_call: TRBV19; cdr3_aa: CATKSGANTGELFF
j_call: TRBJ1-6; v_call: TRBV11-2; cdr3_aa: CASSSYGTVYNSPLHF
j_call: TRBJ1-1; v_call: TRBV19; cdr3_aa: CASSIHRVGAMNTEAFF
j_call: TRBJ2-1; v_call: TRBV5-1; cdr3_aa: CARPRGGRDEQFF
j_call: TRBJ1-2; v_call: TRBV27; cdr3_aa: CASSPGAVNYGYTF
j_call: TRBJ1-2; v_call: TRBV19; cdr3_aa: CASSPGVGGYTF
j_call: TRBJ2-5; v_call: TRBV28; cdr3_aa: CASSTEGLAGGNQETQYF
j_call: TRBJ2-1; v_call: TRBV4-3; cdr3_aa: CASSQDRSGRAGEQFF